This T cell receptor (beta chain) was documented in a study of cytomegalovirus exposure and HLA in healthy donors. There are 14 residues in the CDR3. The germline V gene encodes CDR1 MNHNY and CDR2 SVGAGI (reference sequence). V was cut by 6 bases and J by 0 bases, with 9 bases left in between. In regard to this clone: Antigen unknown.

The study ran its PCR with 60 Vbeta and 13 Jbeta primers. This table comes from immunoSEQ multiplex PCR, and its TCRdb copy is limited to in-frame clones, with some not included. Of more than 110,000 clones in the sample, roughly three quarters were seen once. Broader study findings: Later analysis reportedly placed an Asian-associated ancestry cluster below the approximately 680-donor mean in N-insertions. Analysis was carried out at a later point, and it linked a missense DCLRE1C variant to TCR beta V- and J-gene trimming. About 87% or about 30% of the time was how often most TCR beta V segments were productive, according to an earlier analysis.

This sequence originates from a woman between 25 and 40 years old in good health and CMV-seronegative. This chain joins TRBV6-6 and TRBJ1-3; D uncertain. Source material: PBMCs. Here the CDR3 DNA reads TGTGCCAGCAGCCGCGACACCTCTGGAAACACCATATATTTT. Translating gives CASSRDTSGNTIYF.